These T cell receptor beta chains were read from a single sample in a study of CD8+CD57+ T cells in acquired aplastic anemia. In TCRdb, the reads were re-called with MiXCR into one record per CDR3 protein. The profile shows around 400,000 distinct CDR3 sequences, roughly 68% of them singletons. Sequenced material: sorted CD4+, CD8+, or CD8+CD57+ T cells (not recorded which) from PBMCs. Receptors were obtained from a human donor in good health, serving as a control. Each CDR3 is given with its conserved first and last residue. The D gene is left open where the match is weak.

cdr3_length,v_call,d_call,j_call,cdr3_aa
13,TRBV20-1,TRBD2,TRBJ2-3,CSARVLSGGPQYF
14,TRBV19,-,TRBJ2-7,CASSPRVDAYEQYF
14,TRBV7-3,TRBD1,TRBJ1-2,CASSRNRGADTYTF
16,TRBV10-3,TRBD2,TRBJ2-3,CAITNHGGGGTDTQYF
12,TRBV19,-,TRBJ1-2,CASSMGSGGYTF
16,TRBV7-2,-,TRBJ2-6,CATSRDFNTGANVLTF
12,TRBV7-9,-,TRBJ2-7,CASSLRAHEQYF
14,TRBV20-1,-,TRBJ2-1,CSARRGAYYNEQFF
14,TRBV7-3,-,TRBJ2-7,CASSVDRPGHSQYF
13,TRBV11-2,-,TRBJ2-3,CASRSGGIVTQAF
12,TRBV24-1,TRBD1,TRBJ2-7,CATSDRTGAYYF
12,TRBV12-3/TRBV12-4,-,TRBJ1-1,CASTPVRTEAFF
13,TRBV7-9,-,TRBJ2-7,CACSALLVYEQYF
12,TRBV2,-,TRBJ1-5,CASSEGNQPQHF
13,TRBV29-1,TRBD1,TRBJ1-1,CTTGRGLGTEAFF
12,TRBV12-3/TRBV12-4,-,TRBJ1-2,CASRPLAYGYTF
15,TRBV11-2,-,TRBJ1-6,CASSLEVRRDSPLHF
14,TRBV7-3,-,TRBJ2-5,CATSEGGHQENQYF
12,TRBV6-2/TRBV6-3,-,TRBJ2-5,CASSYFLGTQYF
16,TRBV9,-,TRBJ1-6,CASSQTGGQWGGSLHF
15,TRBV9,TRBD2,TRBJ2-1,CASSVVLAGPNEQFF
13,TRBV29-1,TRBD2,TRBJ2-1,CSLEGLAPDEQFF
14,TRBV20-1,TRBD2,TRBJ2-7,CSAPLAGAAYEQYF
15,TRBV7-3,-,TRBJ2-1,CASSLPEPRQNEQFF
15,TRBV4-1,-,TRBJ1-2,CASSQETGDNYGYTF
17,TRBV6-2/TRBV6-3,-,TRBJ2-3,CASTTSTGASSTDTQYF
17,TRBV24-1,TRBD2,TRBJ2-1,CATSDPTPSGRQYEQFF
13,TRBV7-3,TRBD1,TRBJ2-5,CASSVGGKETQYF
13,TRBV5-1,TRBD1,TRBJ1-2,CASETQGASGYTF
15,TRBV11-3,TRBD1,TRBJ2-7,CACSLGGQGAREQSF
14,TRBV3-1,-,TRBJ2-2,CASGQGGTAGELFF
15,TRBV12-3/TRBV12-4,TRBD2,TRBJ2-7,CASSTGAAGGYEQYF
14,TRBV10-3,TRBD1,TRBJ1-2,CAISAPDRNYDYTF
11,TRBV20-1,TRBD2,TRBJ2-5,CSARDMDSGDF
15,TRBV9,-,TRBJ1-6,CASSLDDGGQSPLHF
15,TRBV19,-,TRBJ2-5,CASNNMGGAAETQYF
17,TRBV4-1,TRBD2,TRBJ2-3,CASSPRASGARTDTQYF
14,TRBV7-2,TRBD2,TRBJ2-5,CASRTELAGETQYF
17,TRBV6-5,TRBD1,TRBJ1-1,CASIIGQGQRPNTEAFF
16,TRBV7-6,-,TRBJ1-1,CASSMNTGGLIFGAFF
14,TRBV7-2,-,TRBJ1-1,CASLFDSELLRAVF
13,TRBV10-3,TRBD1,TRBJ2-7,CAMTPGQAAEKYF
15,TRBV12-3/TRBV12-4,TRBD1,TRBJ1-1,CASGRPGQGNTEAFF
14,TRBV25-1,TRBD1,TRBJ2-7,CASSWAGGQYEQYF
14,TRBV7-3,-,TRBJ1-5,CASSTRTGNEQFLF
12,TRBV15,-,TRBJ1-2,CATSRDQGVTSF
14,TRBV2,-,TRBJ2-4,CASREGGAKNIQYF
13,TRBV7-3,-,TRBJ2-1,CASSPLNNGEQFF
15,TRBV19,-,TRBJ1-6,CAWSVLEVGGSRLHF
14,TRBV7-2,-,-,CASSLDRAADEQYF
14,TRBV28,TRBD2,TRBJ2-1,CASRGTSGYNEQFF
13,TRBV29-1,-,TRBJ1-2,CSVENVGTLGYTF
13,TRBV20-1,-,TRBJ1-1,CSAREGPNTEAFF
14,TRBV5-1,-,TRBJ2-1,CASSSSTAYIEQFF
12,TRBV5-6,-,TRBJ2-7,CASSRVVTEQYF
16,TRBV19,TRBD1,TRBJ1-2,CASSIHSRQGGTGYTF
13,TRBV12-3/TRBV12-4,-,TRBJ1-1,CAISLGDNTEAFF
13,TRBV29-1,-,TRBJ1-1,CSGVPGQNTEAFF
16,TRBV7-8,TRBD2,TRBJ2-1,CASSTGASGGYNEQFF